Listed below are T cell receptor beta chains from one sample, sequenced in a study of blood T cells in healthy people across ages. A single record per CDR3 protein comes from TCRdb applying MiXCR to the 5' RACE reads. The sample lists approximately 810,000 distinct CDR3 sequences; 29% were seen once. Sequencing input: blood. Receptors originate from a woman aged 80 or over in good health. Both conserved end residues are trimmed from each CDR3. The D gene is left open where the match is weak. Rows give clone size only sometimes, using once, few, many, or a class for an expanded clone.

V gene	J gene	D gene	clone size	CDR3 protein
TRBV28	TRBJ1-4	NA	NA	ASSLGGGKEKLF
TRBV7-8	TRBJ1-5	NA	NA	ASSFTGGQNQPQH
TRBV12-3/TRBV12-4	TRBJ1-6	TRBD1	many	ASSPMGQVPNSPLH
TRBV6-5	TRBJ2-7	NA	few	ASSFLGPHYEQY
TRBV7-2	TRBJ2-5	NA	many	ASSVGTAETQY
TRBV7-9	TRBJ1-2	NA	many	ASSLPLEGNHGYT
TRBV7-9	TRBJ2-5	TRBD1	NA	ASSRIGTGGSETQY
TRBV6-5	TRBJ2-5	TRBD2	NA	ASSWSVSGGETQY
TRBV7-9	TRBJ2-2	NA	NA	ASSGVGDTGELF
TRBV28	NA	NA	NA	ASNPGRVEQY
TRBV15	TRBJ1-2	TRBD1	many	ATSWAGTGGSGYT
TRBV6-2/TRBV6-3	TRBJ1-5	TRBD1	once	ASSFNVYRGQPQH
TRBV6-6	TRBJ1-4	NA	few	ASIRRGGEKLF
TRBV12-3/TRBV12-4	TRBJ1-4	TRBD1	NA	ASSSGTVIEKLF
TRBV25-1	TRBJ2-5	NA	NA	ASSERVTEETQY
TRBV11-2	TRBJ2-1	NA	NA	ASSLGLGGGEQF
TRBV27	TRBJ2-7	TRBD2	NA	ASRRGASGSYEQY
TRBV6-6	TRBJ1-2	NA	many	ASSIHGAGSGYT
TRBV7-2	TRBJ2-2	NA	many	ASKGGGTGNTGELF
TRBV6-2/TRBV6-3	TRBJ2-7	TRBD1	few	ASRSGTGASYEQY
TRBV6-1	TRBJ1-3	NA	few	ASNDRGSGNTIY
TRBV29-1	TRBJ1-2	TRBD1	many	SVLDRENNYGYT
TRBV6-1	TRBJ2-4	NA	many	ASRIGVGIQY
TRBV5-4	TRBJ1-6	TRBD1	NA	ASSLQGTVNSPLH
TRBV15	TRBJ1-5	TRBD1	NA	ATSRAPTGRYSNQPQH
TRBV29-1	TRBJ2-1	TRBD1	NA	GVEDPGQGWETQF
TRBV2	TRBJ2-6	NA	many	ASMGSGANVLT